The 24 T cell receptor beta chains reported below all come from one sample, sequenced in a study of OX40 agonist ivuxolimab in advanced cancers. Clones were read by immunoSEQ multiplex PCR, and TCRdb kept only the in-frame ones, dropping some. The sample lists approximately 48,000 clones, about 87% seen once, with around a tenth in the top ten. Sequenced material: CD4+ or CD8+ T cells sorted from blood, taken in a trial of the OX40 agonist ivuxolimab. These receptors all stem from an adult with an advanced solid tumor such as melanoma, head and neck, liver or kidney cancer.

V usage is TRBV7-3 and J usage is TRBJ1-1; maybe TRBD1 (5 bases). The CDR3 runs 17 residues. The germline gives CDR1 SGHTA, CDR2 FQGTGA. The V end lost 5 bases, the J end lost 0 bases, and 19 bases lay between the germline ends. The CDR3 here is CASSPDSTLVMNTEAFF. The DNA for the CDR3 is TGTGCCAGCAGCCCTGACAGCACCCTTGTCATGAACACTGAAGCTTTCTTT.

This clone was seen a single time. CDR3 residues: CASSLDRGREETQYF. Here the CDR3 DNA reads TGTGCCAGCAGCCTGGACAGGGGAAGGGAGGAGACCCAGTACTTC. The chain uses TRBV9 and TRBJ2-5; 9 positions agree with TRBD1. Unmatched junction bases numbered 9, after V lost 4 bases and J lost 5 bases. The CDR3 has 15 amino acids. The germline CDR1 and CDR2 sequences are SGDLS and YYNGEE. The full variable domain, completed using reference TRBV9 and TRBJ2-5, is DSGVTQTPKHLITATGQRVTLRCSPRSGDLSVYWYQQSLDQGLQFLIQYYNGEERAKGNILERFSAQQFPDLHSELNLSSLELGDSALYFCASSLDRGREETQYFGPGTRLLVL.

The chain combines TRBV4-1 with TRBJ1-3; D may be TRBD1 (5 bases). This CDR3 spans 15 amino acids. V was cut by 1 base and J by 6 bases, with 13 bases left in between. CDR1 is MGHRA and CDR2 is YSYEKL in the germline V gene. This CDR3 is CASSQGDQGLNTIYF. In DNA form, the CDR3 reads TGCGCCAGCAGCCAAGGCGACCAGGGACTAAACACCATATATTTT.

This chain joins TRBV5-4 and TRBJ2-7; 11 positions match TRBD1. J lost 4 bases, V lost 5 bases, and 5 bases had no gene match. This CDR3 is 14 amino acids long. Looked up from germline, CDR1 is SGHNT and CDR2 is YYREEE (reference sequence). The CDR3 is CASRNRDRGYEQYF. The CDR3 DNA reads TGTGCCAGCAGGAACCGGGACAGGGGGTACGAGCAGTACTTC.

This sequence joins TRBV27 and TRBJ1-5, with D perhaps matching TRBD1 (5 bases). Trimming took 1 base from V and 2 from J, leaving 15 bases between them. Germline CDR1 and CDR2: MNHEY and SMNVEV (reference sequence). The length of the CDR3 is 17 residues. CDR3 nucleotide sequence: TGTGCCAGCAGTTTATGGGGACTCAGGCTGGGCAATCAGCCCCAGCATTTT. It specifies CASSLWGLRLGNQPQHF.

The chain employs TRBV11-1 and TRBJ2-1, with a weak D call TRBD2 (6 bases). CDR3 length: 11 amino acids. CDR1 is SGHAT, CDR2 FQDESV, per germline (reference sequence). Trimming cost V 4 bases and J 10 bases, with 8 bases left between them. For the CDR3, the DNA is TGTGCCAGCAGCTCGGGGGACGAGCAGTTCTTC. Amino acid sequence: CASSSGDEQFF. Complete variable domain (other parts from reference TRBV11-1 and TRBJ2-1): EAEVAQSPRYKITEKSQAVAFWCDPISGHATLYWYRQILGQGPELLVQFQDESVVDDSQLPKDRFSAERLKGVDSTLKIQPAELGDSAMYLCASSSGDEQFFGPGTRLTVL.

The CDR3 loop is CASSVGRTDTQYF. CDR3 DNA: TGTGCCAGCAGCGTAGGGCGCACAGATACGCAGTATTTT. This chain uses TRBV9 with TRBJ2-3; D gene ambiguous. Germline V lookup: CDR1 SGDLS, CDR2 YYNGEE. The CDR3 loop spans 13 amino acids. Between the trimmed V and J ends, which lost 0 bases and 1 base, there was a span of 3 bases. Using reference TRBV9 and TRBJ2-3 for the parts outside the CDR3, the full variable domain is DSGVTQTPKHLITATGQRVTLRCSPRSGDLSVYWYQQSLDQGLQFLIQYYNGEERAKGNILERFSAQQFPDLHSELNLSSLELGDSALYFCASSVGRTDTQYFGPGTRLTVL.

The chain carries TRBV9 and TRBJ2-7; no clear D. V gave up 0 bases and J gave up 5 bases, with 6 bases separating them. The CDR3 sequence is 12 residues long. Germline V CDR1 and CDR2: SGDLS, YYNGEE. CDR3 nucleotide sequence: TGTGCCAGCAGCGTAGGAGTTGACGAGCAGTACTTC. It is translated as CASSVGVDEQYF.

The V and J genes are TRBV6-6 and TRBJ1-1; TRBD1 might be the D (5 bases). Germline values: CDR1 MNHNY, CDR2 SVGAGI (reference sequence). CDR3 length equals 13 residues. Trimming cost V 2 bases and J 2 bases, with 6 bases left between them. CDR3 loop: CASSYDRNTEAFF. The CDR3 DNA reads TGTGCCAGCAGTTACGACAGAAACACTGAAGCTTTCTTT.

J is TRBJ2-5 and V is TRBV5-4; perhaps TRBD2 as D (6 bases). V was cut by 2 bases and J by 0 bases, with 11 bases left in between. Germline V gene data show CDR1 as SGHNT and CDR2 as YYREEE (reference sequence). The CDR3 loop spans 15 amino acids. The CDR3 sequence: CASSLSWDYQETQYF. CDR3 nucleotide sequence: TGTGCCAGCAGCTTAAGTTGGGACTACCAAGAGACCCAGTACTTC.

This chain connects TRBV27 to TRBJ2-1, with a tentative D call TRBD2 (6 bases). The germline V and J ends were trimmed by 2 bases and 6 bases, with 11 bases remaining between them. Per germline, CDR1 MNHEY and CDR2 SMNVEV (reference sequence). The CDR3 has 14 amino acids. In DNA form, the CDR3 reads TGTGCCAGCAGTTTAAATCTAGCGTTCAATGAGCAGTTCTTC. Translated: CASSLNLAFNEQFF.

This rearrangement joins TRBV11-2 to TRBJ1-1, with a tentative D call TRBD1 (5 bases). This CDR3 has 16 amino acids. Germline V gene sequence: CDR1 SGHAT, CDR2 FQNNGV. With 2 bases removed from V and 3 bases from J, the gap between germline ends came to 16 bases. The CDR3 reads CASSLKDLGGDTEAFF. CDR3 DNA sequence: TGTGCCAGCAGCTTAAAGGATCTCGGGGGGGACACTGAAGCTTTCTTT.

For the CDR3, the DNA is TGTGCCAGTAGTACAATCCCGGACAAAAGCAATCAGCCCCAGCATTTT. Amino acids: CASSTIPDKSNQPQHF. V usage is TRBV19 and J usage is TRBJ1-5; perhaps TRBD1 as D (5 bases). Trimming removed 4 bases from V and 1 base from J, with 14 bases in between. Germline values: CDR1 LNHDA, CDR2 SQIVND (reference sequence). CDR3 length: 16 amino acids. The whole variable domain, filled in from reference TRBV19 and TRBJ1-5, reads DGGITQSPKYLFRKEGQNVTLSCEQNLNHDAMYWYRQDPGQGLRLIYYSQIVNDFQKGDIAEGYSVSREKKESFPLTVTSAQKNPTAFYLCASSTIPDKSNQPQHFGDGTRLSIL.

The chain is built from TRBV11-3 and TRBJ2-5; D remains unclear. The J call is doubtful: the DNA matches TRBJ2-7 better. Germline assignment: CDR1 SGHNT and CDR2 YENEEA. CDR3 size: 13 residues. In DNA, the CDR3 is TGTGCCAGCAGCTTTATGGGTCCTCCCGAGCAGTACTTC. It encodes CASSFMGPPEQYF.

The V gene is TRBV6-6, the J gene TRBJ1-2; perhaps TRBD1 as D (5 bases). The CDR3 runs to 15 residues. The germline V gene has CDR1 MNHNY and CDR2 SVGAGI (reference sequence). Trimming pared 4 bases from V and 6 bases from J, leaving 18 bases between. Here the CDR3 reads CASSWVQEILNGYTF. The DNA of the CDR3 is TGTGCCAGCAGTTGGGTACAGGAGATCCTAAATGGCTACACCTTC.

J is TRBJ1-6 and V is TRBV11-2; 7 positions agree with TRBD1. This CDR3 contains 16 residues. After removal of 5 bases from V and 4 bases from J, the junction contained 8 bases not matched to a gene. CDR1 is SGHAT, CDR2 FQNNGV, per germline. The CDR3 nucleotides are TGTGCCAGCAGCCTTACAGGGGAAACATATAATTCACCCCTCCACTTT. Residues: CASSLTGETYNSPLHF.

The rearrangement links TRBV19 to TRBJ2-1; unclear D gene. CDR1 and CDR2 from the germline V gene are LNHDA and SQIVND (reference sequence). This CDR3 region has 11 residues. The ends were cut back, 7 bases at V and 8 bases at J, with 9 bases in the middle. The CDR3: CASKAADEQFF. The CDR3 DNA sequence: TGTGCCAGTAAGGCTGCGGATGAGCAGTTCTTC.

The rearrangement joins TRBV4-3 to TRBJ2-1; TRBD2 is a possible D gene (5 bases). CDR3 length: 13 residues. The germline gives CDR1 LGHNA, CDR2 YSLEER. V was clipped by 4 bases and J by 9 bases, with 13 bases between them. The CDR3 reads CASSPLARGEQFF. CDR3 sequence (DNA): TGCGCCAGCAGCCCCCTAGCTCGAGGTGAGCAGTTCTTC.

V gene TRBV13 combines with J gene TRBJ2-7; D ambiguous. Germline loops: CDR1 PRHDT, CDR2 FYEKMQ (reference sequence). The CDR3 is 13 residues long. Deletions cut 6 bases from V and 2 bases from J, with 11 bases between. The CDR3 sequence is CASSYSIAYEQYF. CDR3 nucleotide sequence: TGTGCCAGCAGTTACTCGATAGCCTACGAGCAGTACTTC.

The rearrangement uses TRBV9 and TRBJ2-2; 15 bases are a match to TRBD2. The CDR3 loop spans 19 amino acids. Looked up from germline, CDR1 is SGDLS and CDR2 is YYNGEE. Trimming at V came to 3 bases and at J to 2 bases, leaving 8 bases not matched to a gene. This CDR3 reads CASSAGLAGGPRNTGELFF. CDR3 DNA sequence: TGTGCCAGCAGCGCCGGACTAGCGGGGGGGCCGCGAAACACCGGGGAGCTGTTTTTT. Looking up the rest from reference TRBV9 and TRBJ2-2 gives the full variable domain: DSGVTQTPKHLITATGQRVTLRCSPRSGDLSVYWYQQSLDQGLQFLIQYYNGEERAKGNILERFSAQQFPDLHSELNLSSLELGDSALYFCASSAGLAGGPRNTGELFFGEGSRLTVL.

The chain recombines TRBV5-6 with TRBJ1-2; D not certain. There are 14 residues in the CDR3. Germline CDR1 and CDR2: SGHDT and YYEEEE. V was cut by 1 base and J by 1 base, with 8 bases left in between. The CDR3 is CASSLWSVNYGYTF. In DNA, the CDR3 is TGTGCCAGCAGCTTGTGGTCCGTTAACTATGGCTACACCTTC. Combining the CDR3 with reference TRBV5-6 and TRBJ1-2 gives the whole variable domain DAGVTQSPTHLIKTRGQQVTLRCSPKSGHDTVSWYQQALGQGPQFIFQYYEEEERQRGNFPDRFSGHQFPNYSSELNVNALLLGDSALYLCASSLWSVNYGYTFGSGTRLTVV.

This chain links TRBV5-1 with TRBJ2-3, with D tentatively TRBD2 (5 bases). Trimming shortened V by 4 bases and J by 2 bases, and 14 bases separated the two germline ends. Germline V gives CDR1 SGHRS, CDR2 YFSETQ. The length of the CDR3 is 15 residues. This CDR3 reads CASSRWRSDTDTQYF. CDR3 DNA: TGCGCCAGCAGCCGGTGGAGGTCGGACACAGATACGCAGTATTTT. Filled out from reference TRBV5-1 and TRBJ2-3, the complete variable domain reads KAGVTQTPRYLIKTRGQQVTLSCSPISGHRSVSWYQQTPGQGLQFLFEYFSETQRNKGNFPGRFSGRQFSNSRSEMNVSTLELGDSALYLCASSRWRSDTDTQYFGPGTRLTVL.

The chain uses TRBV4-1 and TRBJ2-1; possible D gene TRBD1, 5 bases. CDR1 is MGHRA and CDR2 is YSYEKL in the germline V gene. The CDR3 length is 15 residues. V was cut by 4 bases and J by 5 bases, with 15 bases left in between. CDR3 nucleotides: TGCGCCAGCAGCCGAATCCGCCAAGGGGACAATGAGCAGTTCTTC. This sequence encodes CASSRIRQGDNEQFF.

The V and J genes are TRBV11-3 and TRBJ2-7; weak D call: TRBD2 (6 bases). The V end was cut by 4 bases, the J end by 3 bases, with 13 bases between. The length of the CDR3 is 14 residues. CDR1 is SGHNT and CDR2 is YENEEA in the germline V gene. The CDR3 DNA follows: TGTGCCAGCAGCTGGGGAGGTTTAAGCTACGAGCAGTACTTC. It specifies CASSWGGLSYEQYF.